This is a list of T cell receptor beta chains from one sample in a study of beta chain features in type 1 diabetes. Data came from immunoSEQ multiplex PCR; TCRdb stores just in-frame clones and leaves some out. The repertoire includes 250,000 or so clones, over 65% of them detected once, and approximately 0.053% sits in the top ten. Sequencing was carried out using naive CD4+ T cells from blood. These receptors originate from a man aged 25 to 45 in good health. Both conserved end residues are part of each CDR3. Fields, in order: D gene, clone size, J gene, V gene, CDR3 protein, CDR3 DNA. D genes are given only for firm matches. Size values are once, few and many counts, or a class for expanded clones, and some rows have none.

TRBD2,NA,TRBJ2-1,TRBV30,CAWTLGLAGGEQFF,TGTGCCTGGACTCTAGGACTAGCGGGAGGGGAGCAGTTCTTC
TRBD2,NA,TRBJ2-5,TRBV29-1,CSVEILAGPQETQYF,TGCAGCGTTGAAATTCTAGCGGGACCCCAAGAGACCCAGTACTTC
TRBD1,NA,TRBJ1-1,TRBV29-1,CSADRGRNTEAFF,TGCAGCGCGGACAGGGGGAGGAACACTGAAGCTTTCTTT
NA,NA,TRBJ2-7,TRBV7-2,CASSARGRSSYEQYF,TGTGCCAGCAGCGCCCGGGGCCGTAGCTCCTACGAGCAGTACTTC
NA,NA,TRBJ2-7,TRBV2,CASRNSYEQYF,TGTGCCAGCAGGAACTCCTACGAGCAGTACTTC
NA,NA,TRBJ1-1,TRBV4-2,CASSQGGTLKEAFF,TGTGCCAGCAGCCAAGGGGGGACACTGAAGGAAGCTTTCTTT
NA,NA,TRBJ1-2,TRBV7-9,CASSLEESGYTF,TGTGCCAGCAGCTTAGAGGAATCTGGCTACACCTTC
NA,few,TRBJ2-7,TRBV10-3,CAIALALGYEQYF,TGTGCCATTGCTTTAGCCTTAGGCTACGAGCAGTACTTC
NA,NA,TRBJ1-4,TRBV27,CASSTYNEKLFF,TGTGCCAGCAGTACTTATAATGAAAAACTGTTTTTT
NA,NA,TRBJ2-5,TRBV28,CASSAPGLEETQYF,TGTGCCAGCAGCGCCCCCGGACTCGAAGAGACCCAGTACTTC
NA,NA,TRBJ2-5,TRBV7-2,CASSFDLETQYF,TGTGCCAGCAGCTTCGACTTGGAGACCCAGTACTTC
NA,NA,TRBJ1-5,TRBV30,CAWSAGSNQPQHF,TGTGCCTGGAGTGCCGGTAGCAATCAGCCCCAGCATTTT
NA,NA,TRBJ2-1,TRBV6-1,CASSEDGNEQFF,TGTGCCAGCAGTGAAGACGGAAATGAGCAGTTCTTC
NA,NA,TRBJ2-4,TRBV5-4,CASSFRGEDIQYF,TGTGCCAGCAGCTTTCGAGGGGAGGACATTCAGTACTTC
TRBD1,NA,TRBJ2-7,TRBV25-1,CARRKQGAAYEQYF,TGTGCCAGACGGAAACAGGGGGCGGCCTACGAGCAGTACTTC
NA,once,TRBJ1-2,TRBV27,CASSGGLGGYTF,TGTGCCAGCAGTGGAGGGCTCGGGGGCTACACCTTC
NA,NA,TRBJ2-5,TRBV30,CAWRGQAGGTQYF,TGTGCCTGGAGGGGCCAGGCCGGGGGGACCCAGTACTTC
NA,NA,TRBJ2-1,TRBV30,CAWGLLNNEQFF,TGTGCCTGGGGACTATTAAACAATGAGCAGTTCTTC
NA,NA,TRBJ2-1,TRBV30,CVLDRGARGREQFF,TGTGTCTTAGATAGAGGGGCAAGGGGCCGTGAGCAGTTCTTC
NA,few,TRBJ2-7,TRBV9,CASSPYDSSYEQYF,TGTGCCAGCAGTCCCTACGACAGCTCATACGAGCAGTACTTC
NA,NA,TRBJ1-5,TRBV19,CASSTPRDVDRRAQHF,TGTGCCAGTAGTACCCCTCGGGACGTGGATCGTAGAGCCCAGCATTTT
NA,NA,TRBJ2-5,TRBV20-1,CSAIVKTQYF,TGCAGTGCAATCGTTAAGACCCAGTACTTC
NA,few,TRBJ2-5,TRBV25-1,CASSDSGGQETQYF,TGTGCCAGCAGTGATTCCGGGGGCCAAGAGACCCAGTACTTC
TRBD2,NA,TRBJ2-6,TRBV9,CASSVGGTSGANVLTF,TGTGCCAGCAGCGTGGGAGGGACCTCTGGGGCCAACGTCCTGACTTTC
NA,NA,TRBJ2-3,TRBV18,CASSPDGITDTQYF,TGTGCCAGCTCACCGGATGGAATCACAGATACGCAGTATTTT
NA,NA,TRBJ1-1,TRBV30,CAWGGSRAEAFF,TGTGCCTGGGGGGGATCACGAGCTGAAGCTTTCTTT
TRBD1,NA,TRBJ1-1,TRBV10-3,CAIRETGTANTEAFF,TGTGCCATCAGAGAAACCGGGACAGCGAACACTGAAGCTTTCTTT
TRBD1,NA,TRBJ2-5,TRBV30,CAWSVDRAYQETQYF,TGTGCCTGGAGTGTAGACAGGGCGTACCAAGAGACCCAGTACTTC
NA,NA,TRBJ2-1,TRBV25-1,CASRGRGNEQFF,TGTGCCAGCAGGGGTAGGGGTAATGAGCAGTTCTTC
TRBD2,NA,TRBJ2-1,TRBV9,CASHTGSGSRNEQFF,TGTGCCAGCCATACCGGTAGCGGGAGTCGCAATGAGCAGTTCTTC
NA,NA,TRBJ2-7,TRBV25-1,CASSDSHRPRDEQYF,TGTGCCAGCAGTGATTCGCATCGCCCCAGGGACGAGCAGTACTTC
NA,NA,TRBJ2-5,TRBV30,CAWSGATQYF,TGTGCCTGGAGTGGGGCGACCCAGTACTTC
TRBD1,once,TRBJ2-1,TRBV5-4,CASSSRDSSYNEQFF,TGTGCCAGCAGCTCCCGGGACAGCTCCTACAATGAGCAGTTCTTC
NA,NA,TRBJ2-3,TRBV5-4,CASSFGPTEDTQYF,TGTGCCAGCAGCTTCGGGCCTACCGAAGATACGCAGTATTTT
TRBD2,few,TRBJ2-1,TRBV7-9,CASSLAGTSAYNEQFF,TGTGCCAGCAGCTTAGCAGGGACTAGCGCCTACAATGAGCAGTTCTTC
NA,NA,TRBJ2-7,TRBV14,CASSQAGRYEQYF,TGTGCCAGCAGCCAAGCGGGCAGGTACGAGCAGTACTTC
NA,NA,TRBJ1-2,TRBV9,CASSVGEGANYGYTF,TGTGCCAGCAGCGTAGGGGAAGGAGCTAACTATGGCTACACCTTC